Listed here is a single T cell receptor (beta chain). Documented time point: peripheral blood 6 weeks after treatment start. Patients were living with locally advanced or metastatic urothelial carcinoma. The sample comes from a study of PD-L1 blockade in urothelial cancer. Using immunoSEQ multiplex PCR, the repertoire was profiled, and TCRdb retains in-frame clones only, with some absent. Among around 120,000 clones listed, about 89% were seen once. The CDR3 loop spans 13 amino acids. The germline CDR1 and CDR2 sequences are KGHSH and LQKENI. Trimming took 0 bases from V and 4 from J, leaving 4 bases between them.

Here the sequenced sample was PBMCs, taken around atezolizumab (anti-PD-L1) treatment. This TCR came from a man between 60 and 75 years old with urothelial cancer. The chain combines TRBV18 with TRBJ1-3; D is ambiguous. The CDR3: CASSPPSGNTIYF. The CDR3 nucleotides read TGTGCCAGCTCACCACCATCGGGAAACACCATATATTTT.